These T cell receptor beta chains were read from a single sample in a study of CD8+CD57+ T cells in acquired aplastic anemia. Each CDR3 protein gets one entry after TCRdb re-called the reads with MiXCR. The sample contains under 200,000 distinct CDR3 sequences, roughly 45% of which appear only once. The sequenced sample was sorted CD4+, CD8+, or CD8+CD57+ T cells (not recorded which) from PBMCs. These TCRs come from a human donor with aplastic anemia. Both conserved end residues are part of each CDR3. Each record gives: D gene, clone size, J gene, V gene, CDR3 protein, CDR3 DNA. D genes are given only for firm matches. Size values are once, few and many counts, or a class for expanded clones, and some rows have none.

TRBD1,many,TRBJ2-1,TRBV7-9,CATRETGDINNEQFF,TGTGCCACCAGGGAGACAGGGGATATTAACAATGAGCAGTTCTTC
.,.,TRBJ2-7,TRBV25-1,CASSLPGRVYEQYF,TGTGCCAGCAGCTTACCGGGACGGGTTTACGAGCAGTACTTC
.,few,TRBJ2-5,TRBV18,CASSPMETQYF,TGTGCCAGCTCACCCATGGAGACCCAGTACTTC
.,many,TRBJ1-3,TRBV7-8,CASSLGTTGNTIYF,TGTGCCAGCAGCTTAGGCACTACTGGAAACACCATATATTTT
TRBD1,few,TRBJ2-1,TRBV6-1,CASSGTTGGGSSYNEQFF,TGTGCCAGCAGTGGTACCACAGGGGGCGGGAGCTCCTACAATGAGCAGTTCTTC
TRBD1,few,TRBJ2-7,TRBV7-2,CASSSDRDYYEQYF,TGTGCCAGCAGCTCGGACAGGGATTATTACGAGCAGTACTTC
TRBD1,.,TRBJ2-5,TRBV5-4,CASSPQGAGETQYF,TGTGCCAGCAGCCCGCAGGGGGCAGGAGAGACCCAGTACTTC
.,many,TRBJ2-5,TRBV5-4,CASSLPSQETQYF,TGTGCCAGCAGCCTCCCTTCACAAGAGACCCAGTACTTC
TRBD2,many,TRBJ2-3,TRBV20-1,CSAQLAGNTDTQYF,TGCAGTGCACAACTAGCGGGGAACACAGATACGCAGTATTTT
TRBD2,many,TRBJ2-2,TRBV12-3/TRBV12-4,CASTLAGQSNTGELFF,TGTGCCAGCACCCTAGCGGGACAGTCGAACACCGGGGAGCTGTTTTTT
TRBD1,many,TRBJ1-1,TRBV2,CASRAGGRNTEAFF,TGTGCCAGCAGGGCAGGGGGTCGGAACACTGAAGCTTTCTTT
TRBD1,.,TRBJ1-2,TRBV20-1,CSASPGTGGGYTF,TGCAGTGCTAGTCCCGGGACAGGGGGGGGCTACACCTTC
.,.,TRBJ2-1,TRBV7-2,CASSSMLDGYNEQFF,TGTGCCAGCAGCTCGATGCTGGACGGTTACAATGAGCAGTTCTTC
.,many,TRBJ2-2,TRBV29-1,CSVGGPDTGELFF,TGCAGCGTTGGTGGACCTGACACCGGGGAGCTGTTTTTT
TRBD1,.,TRBJ1-2,TRBV7-6,CASSPWDRQYGCTF,TGTGCCAGCAGCCCTTGGGACAGACAGTATGGCTGCACCTTC
.,few,TRBJ2-7,TRBV7-3,CASSLDRQYEQYF,TGTGCCAGCAGCTTAGATCGCCAGTACGAGCAGTACTTC
TRBD2,once,TRBJ2-7,TRBV4-1,CASRRVSGRSYEQYF,TGCGCCAGCAGACGTGTTAGCGGGAGGTCCTACGAGCAGTACTTC
TRBD2,.,TRBJ2-5,TRBV7-7,CASSLNVAGGRETQYF,TGTGCCAGCAGCTTAAATGTAGCGGGGGGGAGAGAGACCCAGTACTTC
.,many,TRBJ1-2,TRBV15,CATSRDGVTYGYAF,TGTGCCACCAGCAGAGATGGGGTTACCTATGGCTACGCCTTC
.,many,TRBJ1-5,TRBV6-6,CASSSRDEVKPQHF,TGTGCCAGCAGTTCCCGGGACGAGGTAAAGCCCCAGCATTTT
.,.,TRBJ2-3,TRBV11-1,CASGRQGLYTDTQYF,TGTGCCAGCGGTCGACAGGGACTATACACAGATACGCAGTATTTT
TRBD1,few,TRBJ1-1,TRBV7-9,CASGGLANTEAFF,TGTGCCTCAGGGGGACTGGCGAACACTGAAGCTTTCTTT
.,.,TRBJ2-7,TRBV10-3,CAIGGEEQYF,TGTGCCATCGGGGGTGAAGAGCAGTACTTC
TRBD2,.,TRBJ2-5,TRBV3-1,CASSQGGTRGETQYF,TGTGCCAGCAGCCAAGGGGGGACTAGGGGAGAGACCCAGTACTTC
.,.,TRBJ2-7,TRBV14,CASSQARYEQYF,TGTGCCAGCAGCCAAGCCCGCTACGAGCAGTACTTC
.,.,TRBJ2-3,TRBV7-9,CASSPQWTDTQYF,TGTGCCAGCAGCCCCCAATGGACAGATACGCAGTATTTT
.,many,TRBJ1-5,TRBV2,CASRGGVNQPQHF,TGTGCCAGCAGGGGTGGCGTTAATCAGCCCCAGCATTTT
.,many,TRBJ2-3,TRBV19,CASRNGNYGTDTQYF,TGTGCCAGTCGAAACGGGAATTATGGCACAGATACGCAGTATTTT
.,many,TRBJ1-5,TRBV7-2,CASSSHRDIDSNQPQHF,TGTGCCAGCAGCTCACACCGGGACATAGATAGCAATCAGCCCCAGCATTTT
TRBD1,.,TRBJ1-2,TRBV19,CASSSWAGQGVYGYTF,TGCGCCAGCAGCTCTTGGGCGGGACAGGGGGTATATGGCTACACCTTC
.,.,TRBJ2-7,TRBV15,CATARGGISYEQYF,TGTGCCACCGCGAGAGGGGGGATCTCCTACGAGCAGTACTTC
.,many,TRBJ1-1,TRBV5-1,CASSLDRGVNTEAFF,TGCGCCAGCAGCTTGGATCGCGGGGTGAACACTGAAGCTTTCTTT
.,.,TRBJ2-6,TRBV29-1,CSVELDSLISGANVLTF,TGCAGCGTTGAGTTGGACAGCCTTATCTCTGGGGCCAACGTCCTGACTTTC
TRBD2,few,TRBJ2-3,TRBV2,CASRMTSGSADTQYF,TGTGCCAGCAGGATGACTAGCGGGAGTGCAGATACGCAGTATTTT
TRBD1,many,TRBJ2-1,TRBV20-1,CSARALGTGFGYNEQFF,TGCAGTGCTAGAGCCCTCGGGACAGGCTTTGGGTACAATGAGCAGTTCTTC
.,few,TRBJ1-2,TRBV20-1,CSVRGGGEAYGYTF,TGCAGTGTCAGAGGGGGGGGGGAGGCTTATGGCTACACCTTC
TRBD2,.,TRBJ2-2,TRBV4-3,CASSPGGAGTTGELFF,TGCGCCAGCAGCCCGGGGGGGGCTGGGACCACCGGGGAGCTGTTTTTT
TRBD1,many,TRBJ1-2,TRBV4-1,CASSQDGQGDYGYTF,TGCGCCAGCAGCCAAGACGGACAGGGGGACTATGGCTACACCTTC
TRBD1,.,TRBJ1-6,TRBV20-1,CSADPGQGSNSPLHF,TGCAGTGCTGACCCGGGACAGGGATCGAATTCACCCCTCCACTTT
TRBD1,.,TRBJ2-5,TRBV25-1,CASSTGQGARETQYF,TGTGCCAGCAGTACGGGACAGGGGGCTCGCGAGACCCAGTACTTC
TRBD1,few,TRBJ2-5,TRBV2,CASRPDRVVGETQYF,TGTGCCAGCAGGCCAGACAGGGTGGTGGGCGAGACCCAGTACTTC
.,.,TRBJ2-7,TRBV5-6,CASSHTDGAYEQYF,TGTGCCAGCAGCCATACAGACGGTGCCTACGAGCAGTACTTC
.,.,TRBJ1-5,TRBV6-1,CASRGLGKPQHF,TGTGCCAGCAGGGGGCTTGGGAAGCCCCAGCATTTT
.,.,TRBJ1-1,TRBV18,CASSPGSTGNTEAFF,TGTGCCAGCTCACCTGGATCGACAGGGAACACTGAAGCTTTCTTT
.,many,TRBJ1-4,TRBV6-1,CASREGGSEKLFF,TGTGCCAGCAGAGAGGGGGGGTCTGAAAAACTGTTTTTT
.,.,TRBJ2-1,TRBV29-1,CSVEGLAGNEQFF,TGCAGCGTTGAGGGTCTAGCAGGCAATGAGCAGTTCTTC
.,.,TRBJ2-7,TRBV5-1,CASSLGPMLTGAYEQYF,TGCGCCAGCAGCTTGGGGCCCATGTTAACTGGGGCCTACGAGCAGTACTTC
.,many,TRBJ2-1,TRBV19,CASSMFGRGSSYNEQFF,TGTGCCAGTAGTATGTTTGGCCGGGGCAGCTCCTACAATGAGCAGTTCTTC
TRBD1,.,TRBJ2-7,TRBV6-2/TRBV6-3,CASSYKGQGALSYEQYF,TGTGCCAGCAGTTACAAGGGACAGGGGGCTCTAAGCTACGAGCAGTACTTC
.,many,TRBJ2-5,TRBV7-2,CASSPPNRWETQYF,TGTGCCAGCAGCCCTCCAAATCGTTGGGAGACCCAGTACTTC